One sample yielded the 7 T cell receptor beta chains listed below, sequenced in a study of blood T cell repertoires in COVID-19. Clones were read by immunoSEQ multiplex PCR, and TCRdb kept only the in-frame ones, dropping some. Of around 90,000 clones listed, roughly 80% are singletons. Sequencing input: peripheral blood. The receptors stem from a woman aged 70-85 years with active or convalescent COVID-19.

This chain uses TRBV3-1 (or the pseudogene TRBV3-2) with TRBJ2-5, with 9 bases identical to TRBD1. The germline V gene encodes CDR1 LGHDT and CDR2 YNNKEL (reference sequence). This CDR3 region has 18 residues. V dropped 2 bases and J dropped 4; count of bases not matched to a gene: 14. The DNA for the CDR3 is TGTGCCAGCAGCCAACTTGGACAGGGGACTAAGGGGGGAGAGACCCAGTACTTC. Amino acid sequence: CASSQLGQGTKGGETQYF.

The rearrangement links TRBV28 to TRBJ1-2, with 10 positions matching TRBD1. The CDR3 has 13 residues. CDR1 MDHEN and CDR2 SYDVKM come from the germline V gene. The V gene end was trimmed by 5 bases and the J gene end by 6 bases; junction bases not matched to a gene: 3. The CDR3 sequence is CASSDRGRDGYTF. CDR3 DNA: TGTGCCAGCAGTGACAGGGGGCGCGATGGCTACACCTTC.

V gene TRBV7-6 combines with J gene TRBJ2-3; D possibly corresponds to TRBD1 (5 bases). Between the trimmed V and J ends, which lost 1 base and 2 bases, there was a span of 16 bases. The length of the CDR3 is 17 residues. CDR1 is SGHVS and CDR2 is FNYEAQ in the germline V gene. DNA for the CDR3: TGTGCCAGCAGCTTAGAGGCCTCAGGGTTACCCACAGATACGCAGTATTTT. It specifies CASSLEASGLPTDTQYF.

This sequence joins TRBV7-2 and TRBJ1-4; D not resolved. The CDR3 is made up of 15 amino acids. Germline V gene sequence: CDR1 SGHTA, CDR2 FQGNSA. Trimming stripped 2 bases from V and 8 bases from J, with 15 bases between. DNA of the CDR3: TGTGCCAGCAGCTTACCTGGGCCCGGGATCGAAAAACTGTTTTTT. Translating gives CASSLPGPGIEKLFF.

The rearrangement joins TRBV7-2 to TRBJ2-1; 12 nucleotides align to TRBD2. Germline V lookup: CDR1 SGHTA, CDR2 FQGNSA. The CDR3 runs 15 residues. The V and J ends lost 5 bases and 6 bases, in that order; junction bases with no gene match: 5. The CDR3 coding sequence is TGTGCCAGCAGCAGCCAGACTAGCGGGGGCAATGAGCAGTTCTTC. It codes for CASSSQTSGGNEQFF.

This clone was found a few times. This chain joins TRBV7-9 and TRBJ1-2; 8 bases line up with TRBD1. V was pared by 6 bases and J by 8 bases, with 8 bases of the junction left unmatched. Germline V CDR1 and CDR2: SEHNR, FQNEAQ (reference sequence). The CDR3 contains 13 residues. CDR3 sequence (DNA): TGTGCCAGCAGTCGAGGACAGGGTTCCGGCTACACCTTC. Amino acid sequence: CASSRGQGSGYTF. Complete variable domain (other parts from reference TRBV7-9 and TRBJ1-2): DTGVSQNPRHKITKRGQNVTFRCDPISEHNRLYWYRQTLGQGPEFLTYFQNEAQLEKSRLLSDRFSAERPKGSFSTLEIQRTEQGDSAMYLCASSRGQGSGYTFGSGTRLTVV.

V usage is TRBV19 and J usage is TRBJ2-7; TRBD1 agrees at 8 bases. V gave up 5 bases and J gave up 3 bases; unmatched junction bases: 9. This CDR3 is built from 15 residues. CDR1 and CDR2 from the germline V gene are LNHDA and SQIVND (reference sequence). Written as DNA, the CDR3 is TGTGCCAGTAGTGTATACCCGGGACAGGACTACGAGCAGTACTTC. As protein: CASSVYPGQDYEQYF.